The rows below give T cell receptor beta chains drawn from one sample of a study of T cells in Graves' hyperthyroidism and ophthalmopathy. Via MiXCR, TCRdb re-called the multiplex PCR reads, giving one row per CDR3 protein. The data contain almost 600,000 distinct CDR3 sequences, approximately 15% of them seen just once; the ten biggest clones take up less than 6%. The sequenced material came from blood. The receptors derive from a woman under 40 with Graves' hyperthyroidism that later progressed to Graves' ophthalmopathy. CDR3s include the opening cysteine and the closing phenylalanine or tryptophan. The D gene is left open where the match is weak. Clone sizes are given selectively: once, few, many, or a class where the clone is expanded.

V gene,clone size,J gene,CDR3 length,D gene,CDR3 protein,CDR3 DNA
TRBV24-1,many,TRBJ2-5,14,TRBD1,CATRATGSGETQYF,TGTGCCACCAGAGCGACAGGGAGTGGAGAGACCCAGTACTTC
TRBV20-1,.,TRBJ2-4,15,.,CSTRGDTRAKNIQYF,TGCAGTACTAGAGGGGACACTCGGGCCAAAAACATTCAGTACTTC
TRBV28,many,TRBJ1-6,17,TRBD1,CASSVTGQGALNSPLHF,TGTGCCAGCAGTGTAACGGGACAGGGGGCCCTCAATTCACCCCTCCACTTT
TRBV27,many,TRBJ1-5,12,.,CASRHSNQPQHF,TGTGCCAGCAGGCATAGCAATCAGCCCCAGCATTTT
TRBV13,many,TRBJ2-3,14,.,CASSLAVRGDTQYF,TGTGCCAGCAGCTTAGCGGTCCGGGGAGATACGCAGTATTTT
TRBV10-3,.,TRBJ2-7,14,TRBD1,CAISGGGQGYEQYF,TGTGCCATCAGTGGAGGGGGACAGGGCTACGAGCAGTACTTC
TRBV6-1,many,TRBJ1-1,14,.,CASSGEAMNTEAFF,TGTGCCAGCAGTGGGGAAGCCATGAACACTGAAGCTTTCTTT
TRBV27,many,TRBJ2-7,14,TRBD1,CASSLDRGQGEQYF,TGTGCCAGCAGTTTGGACAGGGGTCAGGGGGAGCAGTACTTC
TRBV6-5,.,TRBJ2-1,17,.,CASSDSGYPGAYNEQFF,TGTGCCAGCAGTGACTCGGGCTACCCCGGAGCTTACAATGAGCAGTTCTTC
TRBV6-1,many,TRBJ2-7,14,TRBD2,CASRPGLAGGGQYF,TGTGCCAGCAGGCCGGGACTAGCGGGAGGGGGGCAGTACTTC
TRBV19,few,TRBJ2-7,11,.,CATSDTYEQYF,TGTGCCACCTCCGATACCTACGAGCAGTACTTC
TRBV9,.,TRBJ2-2,15,TRBD2,CASRRELSNTGELFF,TGTGCCAGCAGGCGGGAGCTTTCGAACACCGGGGAGCTGTTTTTT
TRBV9,many,TRBJ1-2,16,TRBD1,CASSVAPDRDAYGYTF,TGTGCCAGCAGCGTAGCCCCGGACAGGGACGCCTATGGCTACACCTTC
TRBV6-5,.,TRBJ1-1,17,TRBD1,CASSYGRDRWADTEAFF,TGTGCCAGCAGTTACGGGCGGGACAGGTGGGCGGACACTGAAGCTTTCTTT
TRBV27,many,TRBJ2-7,15,.,CASSLGSESGHEQYF,TGTGCCAGCAGTTTAGGATCAGAGTCTGGACACGAGCAGTACTTC
TRBV6-1,many,TRBJ1-2,14,TRBD1,CASSPRQGNYGYTF,TGTGCCAGCAGTCCTAGACAGGGGAACTATGGCTACACCTTC
TRBV20-1,many,TRBJ2-3,13,.,CSVDSFGTDTQYF,TGCAGTGTAGACAGTTTCGGCACAGATACGCAGTATTTT
TRBV20-1,many,TRBJ1-1,14,.,CSQGDWRLGTEAFF,TGCAGTCAAGGGGATTGGAGATTGGGCACTGAAGCTTTCTTT
TRBV7-2,many,TRBJ2-7,15,TRBD2,CASSFLAGFRYEQYF,TGTGCCAGCAGTTTTCTAGCGGGATTCCGCTACGAGCAGTACTTC
TRBV18,few,TRBJ2-7,17,.,CASSPRVPLGVYSEQYF,TGTGCCAGCTCACCACGAGTCCCCCTGGGGGTGTATTCCGAGCAGTACTTC
TRBV29-1,many,TRBJ1-2,16,.,CSVPGGRGVFSYGYTF,TGCAGCGTTCCCGGGGGACGAGGGGTATTTTCCTATGGCTACACCTTC
TRBV11-3,.,TRBJ1-2,17,.,CASSLDGPRRENYGYTF,TGTGCCAGCAGCTTAGATGGCCCCCGGAGGGAGAACTATGGCTACACCTTC
TRBV3-1,.,TRBJ2-2,14,.,CASSATGGSGELFF,TGTGCCAGCAGCGCAACCGGGGGATCCGGGGAGCTGTTTTTT
TRBV5-8,.,TRBJ2-3,16,TRBD1,CASSWPGQGGADTQYF,TGTGCCAGCAGCTGGCCGGGACAGGGAGGCGCAGATACGCAGTATTTT
TRBV28,many,TRBJ2-7,14,.,CASGGGGIGYEQYF,TGTGCCAGCGGTGGGGGAGGAATTGGGTACGAGCAGTACTTC
TRBV6-5,few,TRBJ1-1,14,.,CASSYSTGYTEAFF,TGTGCCAGCAGTTACTCGACGGGGTACACTGAAGCTTTCTTT
TRBV10-3,many,TRBJ2-1,13,TRBD2,CAIGGGLDNEQFF,TGTGCCATCGGTGGGGGACTAGACAATGAGCAGTTCTTC
TRBV29-1,.,TRBJ2-7,13,.,CSVKTGHSYEQYF,TGCAGCGTCAAGACAGGTCACTCCTACGAGCAGTACTTC
TRBV20-1,few,TRBJ2-7,14,.,CSALRDSSSYEQYF,TGCAGTGCCCTCCGGGACTCGAGCTCCTACGAGCAGTACTTC
TRBV30,.,TRBJ2-6,18,.,CAWSAIVMPRAGANVLTF,TGTGCCTGGAGTGCTATTGTAATGCCCAGGGCTGGGGCCAACGTCCTGACTTTC
TRBV19,.,TRBJ2-3,15,.,CASSQDYFRADTQYF,TGTGCCAGTAGCCAGGACTACTTCCGAGCAGATACGCAGTATTTT
TRBV27,many,TRBJ2-7,16,.,CASSLYSGVGDYEQYF,TGTGCCAGCAGTTTATATTCGGGAGTAGGGGATTACGAGCAGTACTTC
TRBV5-1,.,TRBJ2-2,13,.,CASSYGLPGELFF,TGCGCCAGCAGTTACGGACTCCCCGGGGAGCTGTTTTTT
TRBV7-8,few,TRBJ2-5,13,.,CASLMGGGETQYF,TGTGCCAGCCTCATGGGGGGCGGAGAGACCCAGTACTTC
TRBV6-1,many,TRBJ2-5,14,.,CASMTVGLEETQYF,TGTGCCAGCATGACTGTAGGCCTTGAAGAGACCCAGTACTTC
TRBV29-1,many,TRBJ2-1,11,.,CSVGGGNEQFF,TGCAGCGTTGGAGGCGGGAATGAGCAGTTCTTC
TRBV11-2,once,TRBJ2-3,22,TRBD2,CASSLVRAKTSGTSGSTDTQYF,TGTGCCAGCAGCTTAGTTAGGGCGAAGACATCCGGGACTAGCGGTAGCACAGATACGCAGTATTTT
TRBV11-2,few,TRBJ2-2,16,TRBD1,CASRDGTGSNTGELFF,TGTGCCAGCAGGGACGGGACAGGGAGTAACACCGGGGAGCTGTTTTTT
TRBV28,once,TRBJ1-1,16,TRBD1,CASSPGTGGLNTEAYF,TGTGCCAGCAGCCCCGGGACAGGGGGACTGAACACTGAAGCTTACTTT
TRBV18,many,TRBJ2-5,14,.,CASSPGARKETQYF,TGTGCCAGCTCACCAGGGGCGAGAAAAGAGACCCAGTACTTC
TRBV10-3,few,TRBJ2-2,17,TRBD1,CAISDSDRAVLSGELFF,TGTGCCATCAGTGACTCCGACAGGGCAGTATTATCGGGGGAGCTGTTTTTT
TRBV7-2,.,TRBJ2-1,15,TRBD2,CASAAGTISYNEQFF,TGTGCCAGCGCAGCCGGGACTATCTCCTACAATGAGCAGTTCTTC